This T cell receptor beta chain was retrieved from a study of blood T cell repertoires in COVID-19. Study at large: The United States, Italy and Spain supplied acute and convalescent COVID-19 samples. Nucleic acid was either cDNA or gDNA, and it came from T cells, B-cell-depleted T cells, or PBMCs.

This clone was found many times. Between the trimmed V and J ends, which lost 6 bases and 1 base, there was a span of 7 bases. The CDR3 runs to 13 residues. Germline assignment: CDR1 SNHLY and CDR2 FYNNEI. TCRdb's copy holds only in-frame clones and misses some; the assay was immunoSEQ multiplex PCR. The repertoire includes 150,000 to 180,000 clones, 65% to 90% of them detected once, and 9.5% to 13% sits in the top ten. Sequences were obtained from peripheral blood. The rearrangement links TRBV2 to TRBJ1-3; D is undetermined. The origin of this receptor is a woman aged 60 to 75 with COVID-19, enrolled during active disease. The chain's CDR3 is CASRELSGNTIYF. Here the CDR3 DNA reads TGTGCCAGCAGGGAATTATCTGGAAACACCATATATTTT.